This T cell receptor (beta chain) was recorded in a study of cytomegalovirus exposure and HLA in healthy donors. Study-level points and caveats: In vitro testing confirmed three CMV-associated chains as specific for CMV antigens.

At collection, donors were nominally healthy, but unrecorded immune exposures were probable. Of note for this clone: Its specificity is unknown. An end of the junction does not agree with germline; a read error may underlie this. The sample holds other DNA sequences that translate to the same CDR3.

The CDR3 covers 13 residues. CDR1 and CDR2 from the germline V gene are SGHAT and FQDESV (reference sequence). The PCR had 60 Vbeta and 13 Jbeta primers. Only in-frame clones appear in the TCRdb table, and some are missing; sequencing was by immunoSEQ multiplex PCR. The sample comprises almost 200,000 clones, 70% to 80% of which are singletons, and around 0.42% rests with the top ten. This chain uses TRBV11-1 with TRBJ1-5; D ambiguous. The sample taken for sequencing was PBMCs. The origin of this receptor is a male donor in good health and CMV-seropositive. The CDR3 sequence is CASSLVADQPQHF. The CDR3 DNA is TGTGCCAGCAGCTTAGTAGCGGATCAGCCTCAGCATTTT. Filled out from reference TRBV11-1 and TRBJ1-5, the complete variable domain reads EAEVAQSPRYKITEKSQAVAFWCDPISGHATLYWYRQILGQGPELLVQFQDESVVDDSQLPKDRFSAERLKGVDSTLKIQPAELGDSAMYLCASSLVADQPQHFGDGTRLSIL.